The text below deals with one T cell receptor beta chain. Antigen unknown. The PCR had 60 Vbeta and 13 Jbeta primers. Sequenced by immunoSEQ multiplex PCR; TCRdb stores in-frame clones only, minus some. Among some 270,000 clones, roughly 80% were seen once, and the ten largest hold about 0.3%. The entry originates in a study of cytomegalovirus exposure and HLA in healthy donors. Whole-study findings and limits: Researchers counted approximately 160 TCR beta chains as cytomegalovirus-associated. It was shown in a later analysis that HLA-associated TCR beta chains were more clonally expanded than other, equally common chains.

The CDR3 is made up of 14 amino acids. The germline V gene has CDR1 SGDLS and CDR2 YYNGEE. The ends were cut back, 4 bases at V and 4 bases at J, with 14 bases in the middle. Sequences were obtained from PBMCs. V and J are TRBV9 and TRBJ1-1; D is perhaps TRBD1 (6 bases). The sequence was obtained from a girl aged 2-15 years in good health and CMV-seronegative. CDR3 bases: TGTGCCAGCAGCCCAATGGACAGATTCACTGAAGCTTTCTTT. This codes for CASSPMDRFTEAFF.